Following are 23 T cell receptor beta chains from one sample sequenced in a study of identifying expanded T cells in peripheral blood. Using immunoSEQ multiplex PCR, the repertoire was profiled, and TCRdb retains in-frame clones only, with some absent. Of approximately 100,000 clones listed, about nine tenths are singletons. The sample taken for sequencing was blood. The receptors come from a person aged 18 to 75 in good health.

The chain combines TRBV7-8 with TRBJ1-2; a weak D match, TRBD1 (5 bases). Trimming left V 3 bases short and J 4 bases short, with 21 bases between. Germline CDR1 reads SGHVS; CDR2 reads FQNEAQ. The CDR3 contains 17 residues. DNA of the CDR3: TGTGCCAGCAGCTTCCGGGGACGGCACATAGTTGGCTATGGCTACACCTTC. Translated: CASSFRGRHIVGYGYTF.

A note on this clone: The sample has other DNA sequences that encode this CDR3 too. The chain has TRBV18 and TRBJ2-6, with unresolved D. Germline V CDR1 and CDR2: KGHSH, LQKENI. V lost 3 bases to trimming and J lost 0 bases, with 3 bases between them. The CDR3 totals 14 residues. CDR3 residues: CASSPDSGANVLTF. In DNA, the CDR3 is TGTGCCAGCTCACCTGACTCTGGGGCCAACGTCCTGACTTTC.

CDR3 sequence reads: CASSDRYF. The CDR3 bases are TGTGCCAGCAGTGATAGGTACTTC. The chain joins TRBV2 to TRBJ2-7, with D uncertain. The CDR3 has 8 residues. V was shortened by 3 bases and J by 12 bases, with 3 bases between the two germline ends. Germline V gene data show CDR1 as SNHLY and CDR2 as FYNNEI.

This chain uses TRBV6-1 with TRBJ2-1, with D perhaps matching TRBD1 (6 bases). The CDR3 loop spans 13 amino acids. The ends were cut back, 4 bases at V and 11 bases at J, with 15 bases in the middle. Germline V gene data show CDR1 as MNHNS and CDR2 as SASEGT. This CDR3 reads CASSAGTFTQQFF. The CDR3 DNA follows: TGTGCCAGCAGTGCCGGGACATTTACCCAGCAGTTCTTC.

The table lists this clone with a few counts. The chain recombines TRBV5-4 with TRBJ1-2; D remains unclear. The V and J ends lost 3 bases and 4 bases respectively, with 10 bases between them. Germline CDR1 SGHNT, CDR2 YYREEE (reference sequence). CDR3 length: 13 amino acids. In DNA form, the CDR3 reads TGTGCCAGCAGCTCGGGCGGCGGCTATGGCTACACCTTC. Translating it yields CASSSGGGYGYTF.

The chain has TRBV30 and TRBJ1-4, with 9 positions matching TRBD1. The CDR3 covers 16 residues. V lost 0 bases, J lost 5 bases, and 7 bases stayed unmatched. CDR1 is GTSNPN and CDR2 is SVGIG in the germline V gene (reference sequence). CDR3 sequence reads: CAWSVPTGGGNEKLFF. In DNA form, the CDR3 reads TGTGCCTGGAGTGTACCAACAGGGGGCGGGAATGAAAAACTGTTTTTT.

CDR3 nucleotide sequence: TGCGCCAGCAGCTTAGACAGGGGATATACAAACATTCAGTACTTC. Its translation: CASSLDRGYTNIQYF. The genes are TRBV5-1 and TRBJ2-4; 8 bases are shared with TRBD1. V dropped 2 bases and J dropped 6; count of bases not matched to a gene: 7. This CDR3 spans 15 amino acids. Germline CDR1 is SGHRS and CDR2 is YFSETQ.

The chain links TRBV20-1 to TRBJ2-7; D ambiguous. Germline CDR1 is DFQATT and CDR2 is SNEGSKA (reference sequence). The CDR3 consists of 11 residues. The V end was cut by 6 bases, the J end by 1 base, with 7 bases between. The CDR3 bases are TGCAGTGCCCACAGTTCCTACGAGCAGTACTTC. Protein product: CSAHSSYEQYF.

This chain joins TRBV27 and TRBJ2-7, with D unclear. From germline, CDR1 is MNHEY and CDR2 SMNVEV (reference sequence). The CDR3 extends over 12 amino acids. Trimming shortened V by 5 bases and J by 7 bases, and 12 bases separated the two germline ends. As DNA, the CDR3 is TGTGCCAGCAGTGCCCGAGCTAAGGAGCAGTACTTC. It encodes CASSARAKEQYF.

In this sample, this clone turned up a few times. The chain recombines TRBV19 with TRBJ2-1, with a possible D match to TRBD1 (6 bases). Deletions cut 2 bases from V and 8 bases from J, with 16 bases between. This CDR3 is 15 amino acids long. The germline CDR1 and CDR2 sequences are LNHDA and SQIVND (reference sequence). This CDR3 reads CASSIRNRVMDEQFF. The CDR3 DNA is TGTGCCAGTAGTATAAGGAACAGGGTAATGGATGAGCAGTTCTTC.

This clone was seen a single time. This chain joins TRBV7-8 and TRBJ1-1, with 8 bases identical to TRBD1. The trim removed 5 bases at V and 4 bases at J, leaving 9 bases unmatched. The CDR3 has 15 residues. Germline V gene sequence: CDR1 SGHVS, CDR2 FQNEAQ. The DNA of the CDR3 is TGTGCCAGCAGCACACGACAGGGGTTCGGCACTGAAGCTTTCTTT. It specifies CASSTRQGFGTEAFF.

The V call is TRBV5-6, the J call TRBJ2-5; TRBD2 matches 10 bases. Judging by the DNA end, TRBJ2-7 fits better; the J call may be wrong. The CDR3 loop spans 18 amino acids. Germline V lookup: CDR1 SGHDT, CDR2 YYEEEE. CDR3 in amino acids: CASSSPASGRTSGYEQYF. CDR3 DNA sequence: TGTGCCAGCAGCTCCCCGGCGTCAGGGAGGACTAGCGGCTACGAGCAGTACTTC.

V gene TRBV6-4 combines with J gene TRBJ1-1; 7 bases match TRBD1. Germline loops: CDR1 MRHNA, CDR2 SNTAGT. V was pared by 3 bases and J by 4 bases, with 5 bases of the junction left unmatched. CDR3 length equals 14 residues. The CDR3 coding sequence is TGTGCCAGCAGTGAGACAGGGAGGGTCACTGAAGCTTTCTTT. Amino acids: CASSETGRVTEAFF.

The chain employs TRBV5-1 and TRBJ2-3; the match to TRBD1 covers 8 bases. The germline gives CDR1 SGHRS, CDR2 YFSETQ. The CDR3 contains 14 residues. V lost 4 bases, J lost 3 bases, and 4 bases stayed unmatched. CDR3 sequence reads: CASSLRQGTDTQYF. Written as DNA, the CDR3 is TGCGCCAGCAGCCTTCGACAGGGGACAGATACGCAGTATTTT. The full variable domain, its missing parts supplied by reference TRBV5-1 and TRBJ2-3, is KAGVTQTPRYLIKTRGQQVTLSCSPISGHRSVSWYQQTPGQGLQFLFEYFSETQRNKGNFPGRFSGRQFSNSRSEMNVSTLELGDSALYLCASSLRQGTDTQYFGPGTRLTVL.

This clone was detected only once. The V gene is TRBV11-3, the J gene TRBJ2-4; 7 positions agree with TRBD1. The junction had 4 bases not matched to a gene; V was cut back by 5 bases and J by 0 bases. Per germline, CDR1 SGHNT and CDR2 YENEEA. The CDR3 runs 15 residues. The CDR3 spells CASSRTGLAKNIQYF. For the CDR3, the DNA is TGTGCCAGCAGCCGGACAGGCCTAGCCAAAAACATTCAGTACTTC.

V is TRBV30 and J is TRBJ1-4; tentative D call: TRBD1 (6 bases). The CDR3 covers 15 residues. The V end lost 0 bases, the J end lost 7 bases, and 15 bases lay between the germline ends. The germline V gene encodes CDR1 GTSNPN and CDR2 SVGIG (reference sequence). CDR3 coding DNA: TGTGCCTGGAGTGTAACCTCCAGGGGAGGTGAAAAACTGTTTTTT. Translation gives CAWSVTSRGGEKLFF.

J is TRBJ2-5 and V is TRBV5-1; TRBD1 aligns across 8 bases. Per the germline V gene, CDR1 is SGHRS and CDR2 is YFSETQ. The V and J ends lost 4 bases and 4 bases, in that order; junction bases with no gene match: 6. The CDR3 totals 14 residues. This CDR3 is CASSQGQGGETQYF. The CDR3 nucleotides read TGCGCCAGCAGCCAAGGACAGGGAGGAGAGACCCAGTACTTC.

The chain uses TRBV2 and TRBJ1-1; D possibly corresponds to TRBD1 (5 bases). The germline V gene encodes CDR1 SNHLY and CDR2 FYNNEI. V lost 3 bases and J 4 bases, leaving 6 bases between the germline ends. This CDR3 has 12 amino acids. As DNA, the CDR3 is TGTGCCAGCAGTGAGGGGGGCACTGAAGCTTTCTTT. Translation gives CASSEGGTEAFF.

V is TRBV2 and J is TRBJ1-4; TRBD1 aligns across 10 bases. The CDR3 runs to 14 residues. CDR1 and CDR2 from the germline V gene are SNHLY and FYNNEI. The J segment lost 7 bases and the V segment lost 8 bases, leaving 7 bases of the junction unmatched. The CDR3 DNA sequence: TGTGCCAGCGGTTTAGACAGGGGGCTTGAAAAACTGTTTTTT. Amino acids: CASGLDRGLEKLFF. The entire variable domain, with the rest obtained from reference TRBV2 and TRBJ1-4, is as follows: EPEVTQTPSHQVTQMGQEVILRCVPISNHLYFYWYRQILGQKVEFLVSFYNNEISEKSEIFDDQFSVERPDGSNFTLKIRSTKLEDSAMYFCASGLDRGLEKLFFGSGTQLSVL.

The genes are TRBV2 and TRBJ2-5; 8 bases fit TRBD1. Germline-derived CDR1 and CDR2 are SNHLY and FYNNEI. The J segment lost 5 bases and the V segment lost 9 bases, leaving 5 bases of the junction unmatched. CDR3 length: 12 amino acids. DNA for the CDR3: TGTGCCAGTTCGGACAGGGACGAGACCCAGTACTTC. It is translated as CASSDRDETQYF.

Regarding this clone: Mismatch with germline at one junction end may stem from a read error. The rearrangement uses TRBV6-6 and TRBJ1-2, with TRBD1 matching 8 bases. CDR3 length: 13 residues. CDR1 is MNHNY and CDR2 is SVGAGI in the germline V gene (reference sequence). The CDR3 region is CASSYSMDRVDLF. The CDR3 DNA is TGTGCCAGCAGTTACTCGATGGACAGGGTGGACCTCTTC.

CDR3 DNA: TGTGCCATGCTCACAGGGGCCCCTGGGGCCAACGTCCTGACTTTC. It translates to CAMLTGAPGANVLTF. This chain uses TRBV5-3 with TRBJ2-6; 7 bases map to TRBD1. TRBV5-3 is treated as an ORF (open reading frame) with a function not yet certain. The V segment lost 9 bases and the J segment 2 bases; nucleotides outside the gene matches: 8. The CDR3 is 15 amino acids.

CDR3 coding DNA: TGTGCCAGCAGTCACGGGACAGGGGAATTGAACACTGAAGCTTTCTTT. Translation: CASSHGTGELNTEAFF. This chain connects TRBV11-2 to TRBJ1-1, with 10 nucleotides matching TRBD1. This CDR3 comprises 16 residues. The V gene's germline CDR1 is SGHAT and CDR2 FQNNGV. V shed 6 bases, J shed 0 bases, and the junction held 7 bases outside the gene matches.